The rows below give T cell receptor beta chains drawn from one sample of a study of blood T cell repertoires in COVID-19. The method was immunoSEQ multiplex PCR; TCRdb's version includes in-frame clones alone and lacks a portion of them. Counted here are around 290,000 clones, 75% to 95% occurring once; the ten biggest clones make up about 1.1%. Material for sequencing was PBMCs or T cells enriched from blood (not recorded which). The origin of the receptors is a woman aged 25 to 45 who had recovered from COVID-19. The CDR3 runs from the conserved cysteine through the conserved F or W. A D gene is named only where the DNA matches it firmly. The size field is filled for only some rows; it gives once, few, many or a size class.

D,size,J,V,CDR3,DNA
TRBD1,.,TRBJ2-7,TRBV7-9,CASSSTGDRARSYEQYF,TGTGCCAGCAGCTCCACAGGGGACAGGGCCCGCTCCTACGAGCAGTACTTC
.,.,TRBJ2-1,TRBV5-1,CASSLPQFPGEDEQFF,TGCGCCAGCAGCTTGCCCCAGTTCCCTGGCGAGGATGAGCAGTTCTTC
.,.,TRBJ2-7,TRBV13,CASSFTGGTYEQYF,TGTGCCAGCAGCTTCACAGGCGGTACCTACGAGCAGTACTTC
.,.,TRBJ2-7,TRBV20-1,CSASPGIHEQYF,TGCAGTGCTAGTCCGGGGATCCACGAGCAGTACTTC
.,.,TRBJ2-5,TRBV7-8,CASSPKETQYF,TGTGCCAGCAGCCCTAAAGAGACCCAGTACTTC
.,.,TRBJ1-1,TRBV30,CAWSADSTFEAFF,TGTGCCTGGAGTGCCGACAGTACGTTTGAAGCTTTCTTT
TRBD2,.,TRBJ2-3,TRBV10-3,CASRLAGGTTDTQYF,TGTGCCAGTCGACTAGCGGGAGGGACCACAGATACGCAGTATTTT
.,.,TRBJ2-1,TRBV30,CAWSLVAGWNEQFF,TGTGCCTGGAGTTTGGTGGCGGGGTGGAATGAGCAGTTCTTC
.,.,TRBJ1-2,TRBV19,CASSISGNYGYTF,TGTGCCAGTAGTATTTCGGGTAACTATGGCTACACCTTC
TRBD1,.,TRBJ1-2,TRBV10-3,CAIGNLQGTYGYTF,TGTGCCATCGGCAACCTACAGGGGACGTATGGCTACACCTTC
TRBD1,.,TRBJ2-3,TRBV18,CASSLLLKGQGSSTDTQYF,TGTGCCAGCTCACTACTATTGAAGGGACAGGGGTCTAGCACAGATACGCAGTATTTT
.,.,TRBJ2-2,TRBV28,CASSIERTTNTGELFF,TGTGCCAGCAGTATAGAAAGGACAACGAACACCGGGGAGCTGTTTTTT
TRBD1,.,TRBJ2-7,TRBV7-2,CASSIGTGGFYEQYF,TGTGCCAGCAGCATCGGGACAGGGGGCTTCTACGAGCAGTACTTC
.,.,TRBJ1-5,TRBV28,CASSLGGRGYQPQHF,TGTGCCAGCAGCCTAGGAGGCAGGGGATATCAGCCCCAGCATTTT
.,.,TRBJ2-5,TRBV29-1,CSARRWPEGETQYF,TGCAGCGCCCGGAGGTGGCCAGAAGGGGAGACCCAGTACTTC
.,once,TRBJ2-2,TRBV19,CASSITRENTGELFF,TGTGCCAGTAGTATCACCAGGGAGAACACCGGGGAGCTGTTTTTT
TRBD2,.,TRBJ2-3,TRBV28,CASSFLPGLAGGDTDTQYF,TGTGCCAGCAGTTTTTTACCGGGACTAGCGGGGGGAGACACAGATACGCAGTATTTT
TRBD2,.,TRBJ2-1,TRBV6-2/TRBV6-3,CASSMTSGQHNEQFF,TGTGCCAGCAGCATGACTAGCGGCCAACACAATGAGCAGTTCTTC
.,.,TRBJ1-6,TRBV19,CASSIGNSPLHF,TGTGCCAGTAGTATCGGGAATTCACCCCTCCACTTT
TRBD1,.,TRBJ1-4,TRBV28,CASSSRQGEKLFF,TGTGCCAGCAGTTCCCGACAGGGCGAGAAACTGTTTTTT
.,.,TRBJ2-3,TRBV18,CASSPLAGVSTDTQYF,TGTGCCAGCTCACCTCTAGCAGGGGTCAGCACAGATACGCAGTATTTT
TRBD1,.,TRBJ2-7,TRBV11-2,CASKGQGTKRSSSYEQYF,TGTGCCAGCAAGGGACAGGGGACCAAGAGAAGCAGCTCCTACGAGCAGTACTTC
TRBD2,.,TRBJ2-5,TRBV7-9,CASQRTSNKETQYF,TGTGCCAGCCAAAGGACTAGCAACAAAGAGACCCAGTACTTC
TRBD1,.,TRBJ2-1,TRBV5-1,CASRPYPVTGTNEQFF,TGCGCCAGCAGACCTTATCCGGTGACAGGGACCAATGAGCAGTTCTTC
.,.,TRBJ1-2,TRBV21-1,CASSKEDRGAHYGYTF,TGTGCCAGCAGCAAAGAAGATCGGGGGGCTCACTATGGCTACACCTTC
TRBD2,few,TRBJ2-7,TRBV19,CASTEGREGYEQYF,TGTGCCAGTACCGAAGGGCGGGAGGGTTACGAGCAGTACTTC
TRBD2,once,TRBJ2-5,TRBV7-9,CASSQGLAGVGETQYF,TGTGCCAGCAGCCAAGGTCTAGCGGGAGTCGGGGAGACCCAGTACTTC
TRBD2,.,TRBJ2-7,TRBV19,CASSPLLAGGPNEQYF,TGTGCCAGTAGTCCTCTACTAGCGGGAGGGCCAAACGAGCAGTACTTC
.,.,TRBJ2-7,TRBV3-1/TRBV3-2,CASSPQWSGRHEQYF,TGTGCCAGCAGCCCCCAATGGTCAGGGAGGCACGAGCAGTACTTC
.,few,TRBJ2-1,TRBV9,CASSVSAGDNEQFF,TGTGCCAGCAGCGTATCTGCCGGAGACAATGAGCAGTTCTTC
.,.,TRBJ2-3,TRBV6-5,CASGGIMTDTQYF,TGTGCCAGTGGCGGAATTATGACAGATACGCAGTATTTT
.,.,TRBJ1-5,TRBV28,CASSLGAGPQHF,TGTGCCAGCAGTTTGGGGGCGGGGCCCCAGCATTTT
TRBD2,.,TRBJ2-7,TRBV5-1,CASSSGLEVYEQYF,TGCGCCAGCAGCTCCGGACTAGAAGTCTACGAGCAGTACTTC
.,.,TRBJ1-5,TRBV6-5,CASSAGGATLQPQHF,TGTGCCAGCAGCGCGGGGGGGGCAACCCTGCAGCCCCAGCATTTT
.,.,TRBJ2-6,TRBV7-9,CASSLGAGGANVLTF,TGTGCCAGCAGCTTGGGGGCAGGTGGGGCCAACGTCCTGACTTTC
TRBD2,.,TRBJ2-1,TRBV28,CASSPGLAGDNEQFF,TGTGCCAGCAGTCCTGGACTAGCGGGGGACAATGAGCAGTTCTTC
.,.,TRBJ1-6,TRBV28,CASRSRQRESPLHF,TGTGCCAGCAGATCACGGCAGCGCGAATCACCCCTCCACTTT
.,.,TRBJ2-4,TRBV21-1,CASSSRTSGADIAKNIQYF,TGTGCCAGCAGCTCGCGGACTAGCGGGGCAGATATAGCCAAAAACATTCAGTACTTC
.,.,TRBJ2-7,TRBV19,CASSIVRGSSYEQYF,TGTGCCAGTAGTATCGTGAGAGGGAGCTCCTACGAGCAGTACTTC
.,.,TRBJ2-7,TRBV6-5,CASSYGQGSREQYF,TGTGCCAGCAGTTACGGGCAGGGATCGAGGGAGCAGTACTTC
.,.,TRBJ1-5,TRBV11-2,CASSLVSVNQPQHF,TGTGCCAGCAGCTTAGTGTCAGTGAATCAGCCCCAGCATTTT
.,once,TRBJ2-1,TRBV7-9,CASSLSTISRNEQFF,TGTGCCAGCAGCTTAAGTACGATCAGTCGCAATGAGCAGTTCTTC
.,.,TRBJ1-4,TRBV29-1,CSVGGLGEKLFF,TGCAGCGTTGGAGGGTTAGGGGAAAAACTGTTTTTT
.,.,TRBJ2-5,TRBV27,CASSRWTATGETQYF,TGTGCCAGCAGTAGGTGGACAGCCACGGGGGAGACCCAGTACTTC
.,.,TRBJ2-7,TRBV4-3,CASSQNSLLRPFFSEQYF,TGCGCCAGCAGCCAAAACAGCCTTTTGCGACCTTTTTTTTCCGAGCAGTACTTC